Listed below are T cell receptor beta chains from one sample, sequenced in a study of blood T cell repertoires in COVID-19. This table comes from immunoSEQ multiplex PCR, and its TCRdb copy is limited to in-frame clones, with some not included. The top ten clones hold roughly 2.5% of a sample with 120,000 to 150,000 clones, approximately 90% of them seen once. Input material: peripheral blood. The source is a human donor with COVID-19, enrolled during active disease. The donor label of this sample is uncertain. Both conserved end residues are part of each CDR3. D genes are given only for firm matches. Only some rows state a clone size, as once, few, many or a class for expanded clones.

d_call j_call clone_size v_call cdr3_nt cdr3_aa
TRBD1 TRBJ1-2 - TRBV11-3 TGTGCCAGCAGCTCAGCTCCGACAGGGGGAGACTATGGCTACACCTTC CASSSAPTGGDYGYTF
TRBD1 TRBJ2-6 - TRBV7-2 TGTGCCAGCAGACGCCCGGGACAGGGGAGCTCTGGGGCCAACGTCCTGACTTTC CASRRPGQGSSGANVLTF
TRBD2 TRBJ2-7 - TRBV12-3/TRBV12-4 TGTGCCAGCAACCGGGGGGGAGCCGAGCAGTACTTC CASNRGGAEQYF
- TRBJ1-3 few TRBV18 TGTGCCAGCTCACCACAGGAGACGGGAAGGGGAAACACCATATATTTT CASSPQETGRGNTIYF
- TRBJ2-1 few TRBV6-5 TGTGCCAGCAGATTAACAGGGAACTCCTACAATGAGCAGTTCTTC CASRLTGNSYNEQFF
- TRBJ1-1 - TRBV19 TGTGCCAGTAGGATGTGGGCCTCCGACGGGAACACTGAAGCTTTCTTT CASRMWASDGNTEAFF
- TRBJ1-6 - TRBV6-1 TGTGCCAGCAGTGCGTGGGGGGAATCCTATAATTCACCCCTCCACTTT CASSAWGESYNSPLHF
TRBD2 TRBJ2-5 - TRBV6-6 TGTGCCAGCAGTTGGGTGGGGGGGCAAGAGACCCAGTACTTC CASSWVGGQETQYF
- TRBJ2-7 few TRBV28 TGTGCCAGCAGTTTCAGGGATCGATACGAGCAGTACTTC CASSFRDRYEQYF
TRBD1 TRBJ1-2 - TRBV6-5 TGTGCCAGCATTACACAGGGGTTGGCCTATGGCTACACCTTC CASITQGLAYGYTF
TRBD1 TRBJ2-7 - TRBV6-5 TGTGCCAGCAGGTGGGGGACAGGGGGCGAGCAGTACTTC CASRWGTGGEQYF
- TRBJ2-3 - TRBV12-3/TRBV12-4 TGTGCCAGCAGTTTTGCAGGGGCAGATACGCAGTATTTT CASSFAGADTQYF
- TRBJ1-2 few TRBV29-1 TGCAGCGCCTTCCTGTTGACACCCTCGTATGGCTACACCTTC CSAFLLTPSYGYTF
- TRBJ1-2 - TRBV18 TGTGCCAGCTCACCAATTGAGGGTGGCTATGGCTACACCTTC CASSPIEGGYGYTF
- TRBJ2-2 once TRBV4-1 TGCGCCAGCAGCCAAGCGGGGGGCATGAACACCGGGGAGCTGTTTTTT CASSQAGGMNTGELFF